Listed below are T cell receptor beta chains from one sample, sequenced in a study of blood T cell repertoires in COVID-19. Here immunoSEQ multiplex PCR was the method, and the copy in TCRdb shows in-frame clones only, minus some. The sample carries approximately 120,000 clones, roughly 86% recorded once. The sample taken for sequencing was peripheral blood. The receptors here all came from a human donor in a cohort sampled during active COVID-19. The CDR3 runs from the conserved cysteine through the conserved F or W. The D gene is left open where the match is weak. Some rows mark clone size as missing; the rest say once, few, many or name a class of expanded clone.

d_call	clone_size	j_call	v_call	cdr3_aa	cdr3_nt
NA	NA	TRBJ2-7	TRBV21-1	CASSTRRTETYEQYF	TGTGCCAGCAGCACCCGGCGGACAGAGACCTACGAGCAGTACTTC
TRBD2	NA	TRBJ2-3	TRBV5-1	CASSPGTSDTNTQYF	TGCGCCAGCAGCCCGGGGACTAGCGATACGAATACGCAGTATTTT
TRBD2	NA	TRBJ2-3	TRBV7-9	CASSLYISGSSDTQYF	TGTGCCAGCAGCTTATATATCAGCGGGAGTAGTGATACGCAGTATTTT
NA	NA	TRBJ2-7	TRBV19	CASSIMAGGFYEQYF	TGTGCCAGTAGTATAATGGCTGGGGGGTTTTACGAGCAGTACTTC
NA	NA	TRBJ1-2	TRBV15	CATGNRVGSYGYTF	TGTGCCACCGGAAACAGGGTAGGCTCCTATGGCTACACCTTC
NA	NA	TRBJ1-5	TRBV30	CAWTKRGRAVQPQHF	TGTGCCTGGACCAAACGGGGAAGGGCGGTTCAGCCCCAGCATTTT
TRBD2	NA	TRBJ2-3	TRBV7-3	CASSLSGGMPDTQYF	TGTGCCAGCAGTTTATCGGGGGGAATGCCAGATACGCAGTATTTT
TRBD1	NA	TRBJ1-1	TRBV6-5	CASSWDRGQGDTEAFF	TGTGCCAGCAGTTGGGACAGGGGGCAGGGGGACACTGAAGCTTTCTTT
TRBD1	NA	TRBJ2-7	TRBV2	CASLRDSLSYEQYF	TGTGCCAGCCTCCGGGACAGCCTTTCCTACGAGCAGTACTTC
NA	NA	TRBJ2-2	TRBV5-6	CASSLAGEAGELFF	TGTGCCAGCAGCTTGGCCGGAGAGGCCGGGGAGCTGTTTTTT
NA	NA	TRBJ2-7	TRBV4-3	CASSQGTRSYEQYF	TGCGCCAGCAGCCAGGGGACACGAAGCTACGAGCAGTACTTC
TRBD1	once	TRBJ1-1	TRBV28	CASSLISSGTGERGTEAFF	TGTGCCAGCAGTTTAATTTCTAGCGGGACAGGGGAGAGGGGCACTGAAGCTTTCTTT
NA	NA	TRBJ1-1	TRBV7-9	CASSLSNGGANTEAFF	TGTGCCAGCAGCTTATCCAACGGGGGTGCGAACACTGAAGCTTTCTTT
TRBD1	few	TRBJ1-6	TRBV7-2	CASSGWGTGGANSPLHF	TGTGCCAGCAGCGGCTGGGGGACAGGGGGCGCGAATTCACCCCTCCACTTT
NA	NA	TRBJ2-3	TRBV30	CAWTGGDTQYF	TGTGCCTGGACTGGAGGGGATACGCAGTATTTT
NA	NA	TRBJ2-3	TRBV4-1	CASSQVFSGSDTQYF	TGCGCCAGCAGCCAAGTATTTTCCGGGTCAGATACGCAGTATTTT
TRBD2	once	TRBJ2-3	TRBV4-1	CASSRGLAGGTSTDTQYF	TGCGCCAGCAGCCGAGGACTAGCGGGAGGCACTAGCACAGATACGCAGTATTTT
NA	NA	TRBJ2-3	TRBV2	CASSENPVDTQYF	TGTGCCAGCAGTGAGAATCCGGTAGATACGCAGTATTTT
NA	NA	TRBJ1-1	TRBV13	CASSLFGGGAQTEAFF	TGTGCCAGCAGCTTATTCGGGGGGGGCGCACAGACTGAAGCTTTCTTT
NA	NA	TRBJ2-3	TRBV5-1	CASSLAQSTDTQYF	TGCGCCAGCAGCTTGGCCCAGTCCACAGATACGCAGTATTTT
NA	NA	TRBJ1-5	TRBV6-1	CASSEAGGRGNQPQHF	TGTGCCAGCAGTGAAGCGGGGGGGCGTGGCAATCAGCCCCAGCATTTT
TRBD1	NA	TRBJ2-6	TRBV3-1/TRBV3-2	CASSPRDRGVGANVLTF	TGTGCCAGCAGCCCCCGGGACAGGGGTGTAGGGGCCAACGTCCTGACTTTC
NA	NA	TRBJ1-1	TRBV30	CAWSVGGTEAFF	TGTGCCTGGAGTGTCGGGGGCACTGAAGCTTTCTTT
NA	once	TRBJ2-3	TRBV6-5	CASLVTYTDTQYF	TGTGCCAGCTTGGTGACATACACAGATACGCAGTATTTT
NA	NA	TRBJ1-5	TRBV5-6	CASSLRTDSNQPQHF	TGTGCCAGCAGCTTAAGGACAGATAGCAATCAGCCCCAGCATTTT
TRBD2	NA	TRBJ2-5	TRBV19	CASSRDGAGGPQETQYF	TGTGCCAGTAGTAGGGACGGAGCGGGAGGGCCCCAAGAGACCCAGTACTTC
TRBD2	NA	TRBJ2-7	TRBV6-6	CASSPSVSGLDYEQYF	TGTGCCAGCAGTCCAAGTGTCTCGGGACTAGACTACGAGCAGTACTTC
NA	NA	TRBJ1-3	TRBV30	CAWPRRVGTIYF	TGTGCCTGGCCTAGACGTGTGGGCACCATATATTTT
TRBD1	NA	TRBJ1-2	TRBV7-8	CASSPDDRGGGYTF	TGTGCCAGCAGCCCAGACGACAGGGGGGGCGGCTACACCTTC
TRBD2	NA	TRBJ2-5	TRBV3-1/TRBV3-2	CASMGGEETQYF	TGTGCCAGTATGGGAGGGGAAGAGACCCAGTACTTC
TRBD2	NA	TRBJ2-7	TRBV9	CASSVGLAGGVDEQYF	TGTGCCAGCAGCGTAGGACTAGCGGGAGGAGTCGACGAGCAGTACTTC
TRBD2	NA	TRBJ2-7	TRBV5-1	CASSLVSGSSGEQYF	TGCGCCAGCAGCTTGGTTAGCGGGAGCTCGGGTGAGCAGTACTTC
TRBD2	NA	TRBJ2-1	TRBV7-2	CASSLDIFGGRFAYNEQFF	TGTGCCAGCAGCTTAGATATTTTCGGCGGGAGGTTCGCCTACAATGAGCAGTTCTTC
TRBD2	NA	TRBJ2-2	TRBV7-9	CASKPGLAGMNTGELFF	TGTGCCAGCAAACCGGGACTAGCGGGAATGAACACCGGGGAGCTGTTTTTT
NA	few	TRBJ1-5	TRBV3-1/TRBV3-2	CASPVNQPQHF	TGTGCCAGCCCCGTAAATCAGCCCCAGCATTTT
TRBD2	once	TRBJ2-5	TRBV7-9	CASSSGGLAGTETQYF	TGTGCCAGCAGCTCGGGGGGGCTAGCGGGAACAGAGACCCAGTACTTC
NA	NA	TRBJ2-1	TRBV27	CASSLGLSSYNEQFF	TGTGCCAGCAGTTTAGGGCTGAGCTCCTACAATGAGCAGTTCTTC
TRBD1	NA	TRBJ1-6	TRBV3-1/TRBV3-2	CASSQSTGRVNSPLHF	TGTGCCAGCAGCCAATCGACAGGGCGGGTTAATTCACCCCTCCACTTT
TRBD1	NA	TRBJ2-7	TRBV28	CASTGDREAYEQYF	TGTGCCAGCACCGGGGACAGGGAGGCCTACGAGCAGTACTTC
NA	NA	TRBJ1-1	TRBV6-6	CASSTDREAFF	TGTGCCAGCAGTACCGACAGGGAAGCTTTCTTT
NA	NA	TRBJ1-2	TRBV28	CASRSQLRGYTF	TGTGCCAGCAGGTCTCAACTGCGGGGCTACACCTTC
TRBD1	NA	TRBJ2-5	TRBV7-9	CASSRRTGGGGETQYF	TGTGCCAGCAGCCGAAGGACAGGGGGCGGTGGGGAGACCCAGTACTTC
NA	NA	TRBJ2-5	TRBV20-1	CSASRAGSIETQYF	TGCAGTGCTAGTCGGGCAGGGTCGATCGAGACCCAGTACTTC
TRBD2	few	TRBJ2-1	TRBV7-3	CASSLTGTSSLNEQFF	TGTGCCAGCAGCTTAACGGGGACTAGTTCCCTCAATGAGCAGTTCTTC
NA	NA	TRBJ2-5	TRBV6-5	CASSRTRTLQETQYF	TGTGCCAGCAGCAGAACCCGGACACTTCAAGAGACCCAGTACTTC
TRBD2	NA	TRBJ2-5	TRBV3-1/TRBV3-2	CASSHLRYGRAEETQYF	TGTGCCAGCAGCCACCTACGGTACGGGAGGGCTGAGGAGACCCAGTACTTC